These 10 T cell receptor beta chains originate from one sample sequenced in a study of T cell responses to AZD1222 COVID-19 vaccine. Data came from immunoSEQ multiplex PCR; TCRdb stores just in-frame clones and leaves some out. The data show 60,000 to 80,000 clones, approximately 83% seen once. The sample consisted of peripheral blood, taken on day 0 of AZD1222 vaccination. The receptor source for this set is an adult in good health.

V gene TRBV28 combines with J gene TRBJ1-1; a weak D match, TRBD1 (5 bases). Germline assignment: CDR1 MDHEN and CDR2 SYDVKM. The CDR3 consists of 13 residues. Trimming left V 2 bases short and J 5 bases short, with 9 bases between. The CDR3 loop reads CASSLQGITEAFF. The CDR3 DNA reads TGTGCCAGCAGTTTACAGGGTATTACTGAAGCTTTCTTT. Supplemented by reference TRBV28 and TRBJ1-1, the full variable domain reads DVKVTQSSRYLVKRTGEKVFLECVQDMDHENMFWYRQDPGLGLRLIYFSYDVKMKEKGDIPEGYSVSREKKERFSLILESASTNQTSMYLCASSLQGITEAFFGQGTRLTVV.

CDR3 bases: TGTGCCAGCAGCTTGCGGCAGGGGGTCCCTCATTCTGGAAACACCATATATTTT. Protein sequence: CASSLRQGVPHSGNTIYF. The rearrangement links TRBV5-4 to TRBJ1-3, with 7 positions matching TRBD1. From germline, CDR1 is SGHNT and CDR2 YYREEE (reference sequence). The CDR3 sequence is 18 residues long. V gave up 1 base and J gave up 1 base; unmatched junction bases: 11.

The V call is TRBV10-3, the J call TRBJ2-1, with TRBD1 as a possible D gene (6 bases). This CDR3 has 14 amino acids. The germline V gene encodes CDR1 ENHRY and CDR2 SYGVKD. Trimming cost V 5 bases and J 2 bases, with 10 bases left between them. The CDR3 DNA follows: TGTGCCATCAGTCCAGGGGTCACCTACAATGAGCAGTTCTTC. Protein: CAISPGVTYNEQFF.

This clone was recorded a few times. CDR3: CASRLGRGAFF. CDR3 DNA: TGTGCCAGCAGGTTGGGCAGGGGAGCTTTCTTT. The rearrangement joins TRBV12-3 or TRBV12-4 to TRBJ1-1; possible D gene TRBD1, 6 bases. The CDR3 has 11 amino acids. V gave up 6 bases and J gave up 10 bases, with 12 bases separating them.

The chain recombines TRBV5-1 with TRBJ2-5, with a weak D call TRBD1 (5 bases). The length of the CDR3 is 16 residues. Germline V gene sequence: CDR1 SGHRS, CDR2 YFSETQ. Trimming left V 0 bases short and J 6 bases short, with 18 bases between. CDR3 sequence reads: CASSLDTGALGKTQYF. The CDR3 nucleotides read TGCGCCAGCAGCTTGGATACTGGGGCACTTGGAAAGACCCAGTACTTC.

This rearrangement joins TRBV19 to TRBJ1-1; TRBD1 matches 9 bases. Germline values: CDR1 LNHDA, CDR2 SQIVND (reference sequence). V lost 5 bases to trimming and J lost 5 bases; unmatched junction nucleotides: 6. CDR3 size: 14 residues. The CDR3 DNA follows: TGTGCCAGTAGTGGACAGGGGAGGTGGACTGAAGCTTTCTTT. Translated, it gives CASSGQGRWTEAFF.

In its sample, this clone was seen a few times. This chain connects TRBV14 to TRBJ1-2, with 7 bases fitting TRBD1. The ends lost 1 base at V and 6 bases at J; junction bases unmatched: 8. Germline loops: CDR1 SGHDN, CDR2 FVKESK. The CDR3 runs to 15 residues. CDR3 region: CASSQVSTGYDGYTF. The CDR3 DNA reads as TGTGCCAGCAGCCAAGTGTCGACAGGGTACGATGGCTACACCTTC.

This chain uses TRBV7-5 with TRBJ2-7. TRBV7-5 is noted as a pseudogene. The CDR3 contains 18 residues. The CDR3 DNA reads TGTGCCAGAAGCTTAGAAGGATCGGTATGGGACGGACGATACGAGCAGTACTTC. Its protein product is CARSLEGSVWDGRYEQYF.

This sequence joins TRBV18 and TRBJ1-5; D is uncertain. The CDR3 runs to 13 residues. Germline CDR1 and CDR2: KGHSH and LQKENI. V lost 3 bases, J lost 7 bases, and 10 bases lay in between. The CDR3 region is CASSPDLPQPQHF. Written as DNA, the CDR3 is TGTGCCAGCTCACCTGATTTGCCCCAGCCCCAGCATTTT.

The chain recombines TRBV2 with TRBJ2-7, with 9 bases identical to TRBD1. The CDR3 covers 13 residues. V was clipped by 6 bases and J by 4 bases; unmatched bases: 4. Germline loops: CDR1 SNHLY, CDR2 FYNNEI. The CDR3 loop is CASRGTGRYEQYF. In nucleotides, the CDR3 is TGTGCCAGCAGGGGGACAGGGAGATACGAGCAGTACTTC.